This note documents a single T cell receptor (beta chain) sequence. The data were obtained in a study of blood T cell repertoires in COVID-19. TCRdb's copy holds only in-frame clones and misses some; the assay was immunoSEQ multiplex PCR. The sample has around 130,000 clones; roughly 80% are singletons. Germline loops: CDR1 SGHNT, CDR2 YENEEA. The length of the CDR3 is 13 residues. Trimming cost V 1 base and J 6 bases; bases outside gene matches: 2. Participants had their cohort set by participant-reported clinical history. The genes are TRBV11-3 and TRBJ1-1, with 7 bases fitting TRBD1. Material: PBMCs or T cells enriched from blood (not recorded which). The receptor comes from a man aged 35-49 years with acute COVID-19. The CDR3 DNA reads TGTGCCAGCAGCTTAGGGGACAGTTCTGAAGCTTTCTTT. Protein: CASSLGDSSEAFF.